The TCR beta chain under discussion was sequenced for a study of blood T cell repertoires in COVID-19 (dated by TCRdb to the early 2020s). Background for the entire study: Collaborator samples came from the United States, Italy and Spain and covered acute and convalescent phases of COVID-19. The prospective study material was composed of cDNA or gDNA derived from T cells, B-cell-depleted T cells, or PBMCs. Subjects who had been exposed to COVID-19, were actively infected with it, or had recovered from it provided the deeply sampled blood TCRbeta repertoires that made up the dataset. The repertoires were released in a freely available public database meant as a resource for research on the immune response to SARS-CoV-2. The samples were drawn from two sources: the first 160 participants of the ongoing ImmuneRACE study, and 1,200 or so subjects contributed by 6 global collaborators. Nearly every sample came with metadata listing a de-identified subject ID, COVID-19 status, age in years and sex. Where available, HLA class I and class II types were obtained from metadata supplied by the sample provider rather than from assay-based typing. Study-wide conclusions, independent of this receptor: How much clinical and demographic metadata was included differed by source and by participant, and the metadata was provided uncurated.

TCRbeta CDR3 regions were amplified from genomic DNA using the immunoSEQ Assay, a bias-controlled multiplex PCR. As for how the authors treated the data: The number of nucleated cells in each sample was estimated by amplification of reference gene primers within the assay. Sequence reads were collapsed and filtered to measure the absolute abundance of every unique TCRbeta CDR3 rearrangement. For each sample, productive Simpson clonality was calculated as the square root of Simpson's diversity index over productive rearrangements. The clones in this table, taken by TCRdb from immuneACCESS, are in-frame only. Not every clone is retained; where verified, under half of the shortfall comes from an unresolved V gene, and the cause of the rest is unknown. The V and J calls and clone size are taken from that table; D and trimming were inferred from the DNA. The table for this sample lists more than 200,000 clones; approximately 81% of them were counted only once. The ten biggest clones cover less than 5% of the sample.

From cysteine to phenylalanine, the CDR3 is 13 amino acids long. Of all the DNA, just the CDR3 is kept, 39 bases in frame from base 1. V lost 8 bases and J lost 4 bases; the stretch between them is 14 bases long. This clone was seen once. Its antigen is currently not known. No base quality values were provided; no much bigger clone lies one nucleotide off. The collaborating institutions used their own protocols to collect whole blood in K2EDTA tubes. For TCRbeta analysis, collaborators shipped samples in one of three forms: frozen whole blood, isolated PBMCs, or DNA extracted from either of those sample types.

The chain was built from TRBV12-3 or TRBV12-4 and TRBJ1-1, with no D gene named confidently. The sequence derives from a man aged 55-75 years with acute or convalescent COVID-19. Material: peripheral blood. CDR3 protein: CASRLDMATEAFF. In nucleotides, the sequence is TGTGCCAGCCGGCTTGACATGGCCACTGAAGCTTTCTTT.